This is a list of T cell receptor beta chains from one sample in a study of T cell responses to AZD1222 COVID-19 vaccine. This table comes from immunoSEQ multiplex PCR, and its TCRdb copy is limited to in-frame clones, with some not included. The data hold over 55,000 clones, with about four fifths observed a single time. Sample: peripheral blood, taken 28 days after the second AZD1222 dose. The receptors derive from an adult who received the AZD1222 COVID-19 vaccine. CDR3s include the opening cysteine and the closing phenylalanine or tryptophan. Each record gives: clone size, J gene, D gene, V gene, CDR3 protein, CDR3 DNA. A D gene is named only where the DNA matches it firmly. Size tells how often a clone was seen (once, few, many) or the class of an expanded clone, and some rows leave it out.

clone_size: -
j_call: TRBJ1-1
d_call: -
v_call: TRBV11-2
cdr3_aa: CASSLGVRGERGTEAFF
cdr3_nt: TGTGCCAGCAGCTTAGGGGTCAGGGGAGAGAGGGGCACTGAAGCTTTCTTT

clone_size: -
j_call: TRBJ1-6
d_call: -
v_call: TRBV2
cdr3_aa: CASKGVLLTVPWGNSPLHF
cdr3_nt: TGTGCCAGCAAGGGGGTGCTTTTGACAGTGCCGTGGGGTAATTCACCCCTCCACTTT

clone_size: few
j_call: TRBJ1-1
d_call: -
v_call: TRBV2
cdr3_aa: CASSNSPGAGEAFF
cdr3_nt: TGTGCCAGCAGTAATAGCCCGGGGGCGGGTGAAGCTTTCTTT

clone_size: -
j_call: TRBJ2-6
d_call: -
v_call: TRBV10-3
cdr3_aa: CAISGPPGQGFGANVLTF
cdr3_nt: TGTGCCATCAGTGGACCCCCGGGACAAGGGTTCGGGGCCAACGTCCTGACTTTC

clone_size: -
j_call: TRBJ1-3
d_call: -
v_call: TRBV10-2
cdr3_aa: CASSDKDLRGDTIYF
cdr3_nt: TGCGCCAGCAGTGATAAGGACTTACGAGGGGACACCATATATTTT

clone_size: -
j_call: TRBJ2-1
d_call: TRBD1
v_call: TRBV19
cdr3_aa: CASSPAGTGNEQFF
cdr3_nt: TGTGCCAGTAGTCCGGCCGGGACAGGGAATGAGCAGTTCTTC

clone_size: -
j_call: TRBJ1-5
d_call: -
v_call: TRBV30
cdr3_aa: CACHHPGQPQHF
cdr3_nt: TGTGCCTGCCACCACCCGGGTCAGCCCCAGCATTTT

clone_size: -
j_call: TRBJ2-3
d_call: TRBD2
v_call: TRBV4-1
cdr3_aa: CASSQVEGPAGYASTDTQYF
cdr3_nt: TGCGCCAGCAGCCAAGTGGAGGGCCCAGCGGGGTACGCTAGCACAGATACGCAGTATTTT

clone_size: -
j_call: TRBJ2-5
d_call: -
v_call: TRBV4-3
cdr3_aa: CASSQGQWETQYF
cdr3_nt: TGCGCCAGCAGCCAAGGTCAATGGGAGACCCAGTACTTC

clone_size: -
j_call: TRBJ2-7
d_call: -
v_call: TRBV28
cdr3_aa: CASSLSWSSYEQYF
cdr3_nt: TGTGCCAGCAGTTTATCGTGGAGCTCCTACGAGCAGTACTTC

clone_size: -
j_call: TRBJ2-3
d_call: -
v_call: TRBV4-3
cdr3_aa: CASSQDMGTGFSTDTQYF
cdr3_nt: TGCGCCAGCAGCCAAGATATGGGCACGGGCTTTAGCACAGATACGCAGTATTTT